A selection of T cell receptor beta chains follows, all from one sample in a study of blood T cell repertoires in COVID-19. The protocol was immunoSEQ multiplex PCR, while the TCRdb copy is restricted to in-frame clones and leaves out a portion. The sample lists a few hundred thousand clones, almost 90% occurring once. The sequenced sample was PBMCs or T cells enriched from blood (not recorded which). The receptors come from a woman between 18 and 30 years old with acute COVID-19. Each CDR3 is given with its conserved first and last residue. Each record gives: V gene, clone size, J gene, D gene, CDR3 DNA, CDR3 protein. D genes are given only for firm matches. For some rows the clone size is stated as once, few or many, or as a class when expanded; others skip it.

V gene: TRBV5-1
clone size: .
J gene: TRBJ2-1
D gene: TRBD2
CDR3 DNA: TGCGCCAGCAGCTGGGGGACTAGCGTGTCCTACAATGAGCAGTTCTTC
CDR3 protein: CASSWGTSVSYNEQFF

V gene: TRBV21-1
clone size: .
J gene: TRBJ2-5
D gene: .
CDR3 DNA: TGTGCCAGCAGCAAAGCCAGCGATCGTGAGACCCAGTACTTC
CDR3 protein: CASSKASDRETQYF

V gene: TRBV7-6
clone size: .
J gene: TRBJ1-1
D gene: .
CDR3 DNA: TGTGCCAGCAGCTCGCCAGGGGCTGAAGCTTTCTTT
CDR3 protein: CASSSPGAEAFF

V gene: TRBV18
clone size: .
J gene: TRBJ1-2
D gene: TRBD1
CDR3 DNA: TGTGCCAGCTCTCCCGGGACAGACTATGGCTACACCTTC
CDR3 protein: CASSPGTDYGYTF

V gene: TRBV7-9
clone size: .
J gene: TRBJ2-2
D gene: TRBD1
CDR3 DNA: TGTGCCAGCAGCCGTTGGGACAGGGCTACCGGGGAGCTGTTTTTT
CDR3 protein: CASSRWDRATGELFF

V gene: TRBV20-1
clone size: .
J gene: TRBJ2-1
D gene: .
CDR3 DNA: TGCAGTGCTAGGACTAGTAGTGAGCAGTTCTTC
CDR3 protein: CSARTSSEQFF

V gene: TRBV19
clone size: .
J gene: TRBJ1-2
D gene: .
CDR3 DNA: TGTGCCAGTATCGACTGGTATGGCTACACCTTC
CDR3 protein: CASIDWYGYTF

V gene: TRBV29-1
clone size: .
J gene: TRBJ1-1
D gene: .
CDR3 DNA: TGCAGCGCGGGGAGACAGGTCAACACTGAAGCTTTCTTT
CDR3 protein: CSAGRQVNTEAFF

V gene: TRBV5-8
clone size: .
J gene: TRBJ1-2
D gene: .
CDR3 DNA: TGTGCCAGCAGCTTACGAGACAGAGCTAACTATGGCTACACCTTC
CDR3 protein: CASSLRDRANYGYTF

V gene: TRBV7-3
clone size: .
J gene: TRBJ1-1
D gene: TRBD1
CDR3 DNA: TGTGCCAGCAGCTCCCAGCCGTCCTCGACAGGGTCGAACACTGAAGCTTTCTTT
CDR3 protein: CASSSQPSSTGSNTEAFF

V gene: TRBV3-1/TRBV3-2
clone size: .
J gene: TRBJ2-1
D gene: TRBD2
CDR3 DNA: TGTGCCAGCAGCCAATCTAGCGGGAACCACAATGAGCAGTTCTTC
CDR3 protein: CASSQSSGNHNEQFF

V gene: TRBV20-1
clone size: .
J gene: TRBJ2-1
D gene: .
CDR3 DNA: TGCAGTGCTGCCTATATGGAGCAGTTCTTC
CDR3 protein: CSAAYMEQFF

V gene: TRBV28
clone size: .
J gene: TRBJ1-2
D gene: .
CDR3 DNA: TGTGCCAGCAGTTCCGCCCAGGGGATCCATGGCTACACCTTC
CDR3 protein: CASSSAQGIHGYTF

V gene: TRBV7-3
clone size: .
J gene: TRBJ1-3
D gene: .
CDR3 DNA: TGTGCCAGCAGCTTAAGGGGGGGTTCTGGAAACACCATATATTTT
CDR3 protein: CASSLRGGSGNTIYF

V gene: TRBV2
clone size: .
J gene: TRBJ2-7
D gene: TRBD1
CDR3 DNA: TGTGCCAGCGGAACTTGGGACAGGGAATACGAGCAGTACTTC
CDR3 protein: CASGTWDREYEQYF

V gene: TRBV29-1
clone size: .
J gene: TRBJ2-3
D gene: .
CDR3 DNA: TGCAGCGTTGACCCCGGCACAGATACGCAGTATTTT
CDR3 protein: CSVDPGTDTQYF

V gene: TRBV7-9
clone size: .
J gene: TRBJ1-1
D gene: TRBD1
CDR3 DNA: TGTGCCAGCAGCTCTAGGAGGGGGCCCACTGAAGCTTTCTTT
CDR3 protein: CASSSRRGPTEAFF

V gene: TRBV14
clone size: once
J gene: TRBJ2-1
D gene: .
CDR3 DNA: TGTGCCAGCAGCCCCCTAGGGGCGGCCCCCACCCACCGTGAGCAGTTCTTC
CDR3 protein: CASSPLGAAPTHREQFF

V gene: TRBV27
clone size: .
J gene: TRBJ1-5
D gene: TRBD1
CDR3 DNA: TGTGCCAGCAGTTTCGGACAGGGTAATCAGCCCCAGCATTTT
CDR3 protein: CASSFGQGNQPQHF

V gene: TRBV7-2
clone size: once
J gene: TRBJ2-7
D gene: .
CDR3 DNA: TGTGCCAGCAGCTTAGCTGGGACTGGGACCTACGAGCAGTACTTC
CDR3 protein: CASSLAGTGTYEQYF

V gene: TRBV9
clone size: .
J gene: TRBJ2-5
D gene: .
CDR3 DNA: TGTGCCAGCAGCGTAGAATCTCGTGGGCTCCAAGAGACCCAGTACTTC
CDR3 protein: CASSVESRGLQETQYF

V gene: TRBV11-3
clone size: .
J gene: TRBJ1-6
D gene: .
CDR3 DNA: TGTGCCAGCAGCTTACAAGGGGATTCACCCCTCCACTTT
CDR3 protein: CASSLQGDSPLHF

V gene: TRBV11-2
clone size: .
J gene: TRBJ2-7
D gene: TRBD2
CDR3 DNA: TGTGCCAGCAGCCAGGCCTCAGCGGGAGGGTCCTACGAGCAGTACTTC
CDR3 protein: CASSQASAGGSYEQYF

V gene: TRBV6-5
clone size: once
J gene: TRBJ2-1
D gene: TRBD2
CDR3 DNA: TGTGCCAGCAGTTACCATCTAGCGGGAAGCTACAATGAGCAGTTCTTC
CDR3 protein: CASSYHLAGSYNEQFF

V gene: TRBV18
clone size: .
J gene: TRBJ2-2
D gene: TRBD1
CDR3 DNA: TGTGCCAGCTCACCACTCGGGACAGGGAACACCGGGGAGCTGTTTTTT
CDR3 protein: CASSPLGTGNTGELFF

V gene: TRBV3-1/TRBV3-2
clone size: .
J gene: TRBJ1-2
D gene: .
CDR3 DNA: TGTGCCAGCAGCCTCGCACCCCTACCCGCAGGTTTATTCTTC
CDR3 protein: CASSLAPLPAGLFF

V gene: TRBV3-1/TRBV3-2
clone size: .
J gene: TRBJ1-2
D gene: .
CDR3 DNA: TGTGCCAGCAGCCTCCGAGGGGGCTATGGCTACACCTTC
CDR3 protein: CASSLRGGYGYTF

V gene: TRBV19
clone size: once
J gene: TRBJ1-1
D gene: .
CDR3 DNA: TGTGCCAGTAGTCTCGGGACACCGAACACTGAAGCTTTCTTT
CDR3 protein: CASSLGTPNTEAFF

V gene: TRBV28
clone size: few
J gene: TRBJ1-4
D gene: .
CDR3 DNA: TGTGCCAGCAGCTCTGACTGGGGGGGTTCAACTAATGAAAAACTGTTTTTT
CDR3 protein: CASSSDWGGSTNEKLFF

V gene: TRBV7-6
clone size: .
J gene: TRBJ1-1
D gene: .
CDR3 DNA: TGTGCCAGCAGCCCGGCGACAAAGAACACTGAAGCTTTCTTT
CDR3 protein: CASSPATKNTEAFF

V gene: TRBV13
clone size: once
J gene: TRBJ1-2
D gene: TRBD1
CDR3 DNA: TGTGCCAGCAGCCTTACAGGGGGCGGACCTGGCTACACCTTC
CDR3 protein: CASSLTGGGPGYTF

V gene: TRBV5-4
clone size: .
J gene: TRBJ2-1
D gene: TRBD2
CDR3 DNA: TGTGCCAGCAGCTGGGGACCGGGACTAGGAAAGAATGAGCAGTTCTTC
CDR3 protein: CASSWGPGLGKNEQFF

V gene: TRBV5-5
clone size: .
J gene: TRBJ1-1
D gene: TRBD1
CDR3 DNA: TGTGCCAGCATCCTCGGACAGGGGAAAATCCAGGGTGAAGCTTTCTTT
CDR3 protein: CASILGQGKIQGEAFF

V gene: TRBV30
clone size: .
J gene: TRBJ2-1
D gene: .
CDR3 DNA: TGTGCCTGGAGTGGTGGACTAACTGGGATACAGTTCTTC
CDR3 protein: CAWSGGLTGIQFF

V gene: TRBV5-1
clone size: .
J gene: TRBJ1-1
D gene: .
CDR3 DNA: TGCGCCAGCAGCTTGGGCCAAGGGGTAAACACTGAAGCTTTCTTT
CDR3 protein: CASSLGQGVNTEAFF

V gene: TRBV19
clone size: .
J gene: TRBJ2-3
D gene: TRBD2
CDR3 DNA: TGTGCCAGTAGTATAGATAAACTAGCGGGAGTTACGCAGTATTTT
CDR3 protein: CASSIDKLAGVTQYF

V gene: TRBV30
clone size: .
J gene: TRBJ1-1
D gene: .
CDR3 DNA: TGTGCCTGGAGCCGGTGGAACACTGAAGCTTTCTTT
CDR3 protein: CAWSRWNTEAFF

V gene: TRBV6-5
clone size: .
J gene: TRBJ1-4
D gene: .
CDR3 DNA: TGTGCCAGCAGTTACGACTCCGCAACTAATGAAAAACTGTTTTTT
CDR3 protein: CASSYDSATNEKLFF

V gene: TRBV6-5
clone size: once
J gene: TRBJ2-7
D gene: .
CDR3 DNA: TGTGCCAGCAGTTACGGCCAGGGGAACTACGAGCAGTACTTC
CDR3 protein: CASSYGQGNYEQYF

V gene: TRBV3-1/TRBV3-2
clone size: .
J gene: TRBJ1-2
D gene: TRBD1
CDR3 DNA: TGTGCCAGCAGGTTACAGGGGAACTATGGCTACACCTTC
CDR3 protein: CASRLQGNYGYTF

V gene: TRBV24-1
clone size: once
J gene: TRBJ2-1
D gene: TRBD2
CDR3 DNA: TGTGCCACCAGTGATTTGAACACTAGCGGGAGGAATGAGCAGTTCTTC
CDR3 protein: CATSDLNTSGRNEQFF

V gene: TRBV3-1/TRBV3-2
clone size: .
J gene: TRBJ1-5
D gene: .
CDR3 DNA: TGTGCCAGCAGCGTACAGCGGAGTCAGCCCCAGCATTTT
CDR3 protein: CASSVQRSQPQHF

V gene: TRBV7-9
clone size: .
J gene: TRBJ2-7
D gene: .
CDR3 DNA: TGTGCCAGCAGCTTAATGGGAGACTCCTACGAGCAGTACTTC
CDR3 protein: CASSLMGDSYEQYF

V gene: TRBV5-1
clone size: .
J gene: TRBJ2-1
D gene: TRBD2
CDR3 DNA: TGCGCCAGCAGCCCAATTCTCGGGACTAGTTTAGATGAGCAGTTCTTC
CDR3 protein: CASSPILGTSLDEQFF

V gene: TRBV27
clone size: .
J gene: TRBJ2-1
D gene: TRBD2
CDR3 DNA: TGTGCCAGCAGTTGGTCTAGCGGGACTTTCAATGAGCAGTTCTTC
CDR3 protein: CASSWSSGTFNEQFF

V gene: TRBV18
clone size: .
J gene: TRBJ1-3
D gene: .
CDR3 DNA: TGTGCCAGCTCGGACAGCTTCTCTGGAAACACCATATATTTT
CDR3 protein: CASSDSFSGNTIYF

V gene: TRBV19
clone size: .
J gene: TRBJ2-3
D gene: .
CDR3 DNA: TGTGCCAGTAGTATCCAGACTAGCACAGATACGCAGTATTTT
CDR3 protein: CASSIQTSTDTQYF

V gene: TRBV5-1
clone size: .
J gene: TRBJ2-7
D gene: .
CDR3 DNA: TGCGCCAGCAGCTTGGTACAGGAAAGCTCCTACGAGCAGTACTTC
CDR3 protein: CASSLVQESSYEQYF

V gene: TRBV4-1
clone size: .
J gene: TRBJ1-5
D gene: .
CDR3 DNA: TGCGCCAGCAGCCAAGATTATGTTCTCCAGCGGGATCAGCCCCAGCATTTT
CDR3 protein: CASSQDYVLQRDQPQHF

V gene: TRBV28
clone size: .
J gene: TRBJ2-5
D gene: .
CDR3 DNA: TGTGCCAGCAGTCCCCACCACTTTACCCGACAAGAGACCCAGTACTTC
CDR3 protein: CASSPHHFTRQETQYF